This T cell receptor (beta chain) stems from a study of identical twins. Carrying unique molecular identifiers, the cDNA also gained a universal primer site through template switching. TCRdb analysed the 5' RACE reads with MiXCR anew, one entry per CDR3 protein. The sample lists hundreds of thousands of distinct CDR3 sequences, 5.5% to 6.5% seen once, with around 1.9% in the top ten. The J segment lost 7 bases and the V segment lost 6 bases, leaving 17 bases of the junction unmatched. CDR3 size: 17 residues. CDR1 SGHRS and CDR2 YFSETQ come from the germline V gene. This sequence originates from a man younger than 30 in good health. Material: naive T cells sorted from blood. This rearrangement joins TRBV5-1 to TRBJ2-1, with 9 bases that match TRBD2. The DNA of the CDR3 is TGCGCCAGCATACCCTATAGGTCTAGCGGGAATCGAAATGAGCAGTTCTTC. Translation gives CASIPYRSSGNRNEQFF.